This paragraph covers one TCR beta chain sequence. The antigen remains unidentified. This sample was taken from a study of T cells in Graves' hyperthyroidism and ophthalmopathy. Overall study findings and caveats: Blood shared most expanded thyroid clonotypes above 0.001. The authors' 13 V-J model separated ophthalmopathy from stable hyperthyroidism.

Researchers took RNA transcripts and amplified the TCR beta CDR3 regions from them. HTBI primers were employed in a first-round RT-PCR of the TCR CDR3. TCRdb independently ran MiXCR on the multiplex PCR reads; one entry per CDR3 protein. The table lists 89,000 or so distinct CDR3 sequences, 35% to 45% of them singletons, with roughly 10% in the top ten. The CDR3 length is 16 residues. Germline-derived CDR1 and CDR2 are MDHEN and SYDVKM. The V segment lost 5 bases and the J segment 4 bases; nucleotides outside the gene matches: 12. Graves' hyperthyroidism is called stable when ophthalmopathy does not progress within 18 months. Lactation, pregnancy, other autoimmune disease or uncontrolled infection led to exclusion of patients.

Specimen: peripheral blood or thyroid tissue (not recorded which). The sequence was collected from a woman in her twenties or thirties with Graves' hyperthyroidism. The chain combines TRBV28 with TRBJ2-3; 7 bases match TRBD2. The DNA of the CDR3 is TGTGCCAGCAGTCACCCAGCGGGACCCTCGGCAGATACGCAGTATTTT. Its translation: CASSHPAGPSADTQYF.